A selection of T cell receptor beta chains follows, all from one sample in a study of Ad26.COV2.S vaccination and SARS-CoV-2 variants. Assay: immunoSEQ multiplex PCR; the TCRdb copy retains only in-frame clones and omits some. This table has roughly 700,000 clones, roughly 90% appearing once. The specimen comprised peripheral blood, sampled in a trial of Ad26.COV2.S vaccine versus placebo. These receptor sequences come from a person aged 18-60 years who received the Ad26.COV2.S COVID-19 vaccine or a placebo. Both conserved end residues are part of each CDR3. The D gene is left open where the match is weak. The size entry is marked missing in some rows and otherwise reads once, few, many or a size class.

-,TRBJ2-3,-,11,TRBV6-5,CASRIADTQYF,TGTGCCAGCAGGATCGCAGATACGCAGTATTTT
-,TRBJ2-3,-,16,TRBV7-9,CASSTTLGSLADTQYF,TGTGCCAGCAGCACTACTTTAGGCAGTTTGGCAGATACGCAGTATTTT
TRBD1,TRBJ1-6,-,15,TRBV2,CASSDRTGWDSPLHF,TGTGCCAGCAGTGACAGGACAGGTTGGGATTCACCCCTCCACTTT
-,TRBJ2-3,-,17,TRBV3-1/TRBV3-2,CASSQAAYIGSTDTQYF,TGTGCCAGCAGCCAAGCGGCCTATATAGGGAGCACAGATACGCAGTATTTT
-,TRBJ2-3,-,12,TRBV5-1,CASSLLPHTQYF,TGCGCCAGCAGCTTGTTGCCACATACGCAGTATTTT
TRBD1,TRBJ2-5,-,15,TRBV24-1,CATSDDMTGSKTQYF,TGTGCCACCAGTGATGATATGACAGGGAGCAAGACCCAGTACTTC
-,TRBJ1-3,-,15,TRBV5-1,CASSQDLSSGNTIYF,TGCGCCAGCAGCCAAGACCTAAGCTCTGGAAACACCATATATTTT
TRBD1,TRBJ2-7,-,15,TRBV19,CASSITGTGGSEQYF,TGTGCCAGTAGTATAACCGGGACAGGGGGGAGCGAGCAGTACTTC
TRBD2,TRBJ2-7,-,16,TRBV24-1,CATSEGLAGGLNEQYF,TGTGCCACCAGTGAGGGACTAGCGGGAGGGCTTAACGAGCAGTACTTC
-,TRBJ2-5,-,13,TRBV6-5,CASRLTGAETQYF,TGTGCCAGCAGATTGACAGGAGCAGAGACCCAGTACTTC
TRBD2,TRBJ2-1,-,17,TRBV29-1,CSVNSPWTSGRANEQFF,TGCAGCGTTAATAGCCCTTGGACTAGCGGGAGGGCCAATGAGCAGTTCTTC
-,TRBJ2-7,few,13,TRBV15,CATSRGLGREQYF,TGTGCCACCAGCAGAGGACTTGGGCGGGAGCAGTACTTC
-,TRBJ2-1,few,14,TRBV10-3,CAIRSSDPSNEQFF,TGTGCCATCAGATCTAGCGACCCTTCGAATGAGCAGTTCTTC
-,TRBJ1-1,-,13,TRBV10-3,CAIRQSGGTEAFF,TGTGCCATCAGGCAATCCGGGGGCACTGAAGCTTTCTTT
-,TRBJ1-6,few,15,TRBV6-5,CASSLGGGRNSPLHF,TGTGCCAGCAGCCTAGGTGGGGGTCGGAATTCACCCCTCCACTTT
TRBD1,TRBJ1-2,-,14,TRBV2,CASMGTGEAYGYTF,TGTGCCAGCATGGGGACAGGGGAAGCTTATGGCTACACCTTC
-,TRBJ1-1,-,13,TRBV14,CASSQDGYTEAFF,TGTGCCAGCAGCCAGGACGGTTACACTGAAGCTTTCTTT
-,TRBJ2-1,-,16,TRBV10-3,CAITRPNPQGYNEQFF,TGTGCCATCACCCGACCGAACCCCCAGGGATACAATGAGCAGTTCTTC
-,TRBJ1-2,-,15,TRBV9,CASSVGWGSNYGYTF,TGTGCCAGCAGCGTAGGTTGGGGTTCCAACTATGGCTACACCTTC
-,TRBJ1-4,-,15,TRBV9,CASSVGASTNEKLFF,TGTGCCAGCAGCGTGGGCGCATCAACTAATGAAAAACTGTTTTTT
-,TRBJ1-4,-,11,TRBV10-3,CAISGREKLFF,TGTGCCATCAGCGGGCGGGAAAAACTGTTTTTT
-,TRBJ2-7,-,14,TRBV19,CASSSPGHSYEQYF,TGTGCCAGTAGTAGCCCCGGACACTCCTACGAGCAGTACTTC
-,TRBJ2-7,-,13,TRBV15,CATSGGPTYEQYF,TGTGCCACCAGCGGGGGCCCCACCTACGAGCAGTACTTC
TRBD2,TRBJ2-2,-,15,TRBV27,CASTRLAGGVGELFF,TGTGCCAGCACCCGACTAGCGGGAGGCGTCGGGGAGCTGTTTTTT
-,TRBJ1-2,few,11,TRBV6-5,CASQGEYGYTF,TGTGCCAGTCAAGGGGAATATGGCTACACCTTC
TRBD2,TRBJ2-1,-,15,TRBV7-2,CASSVERGVYNEQFF,TGTGCCAGCAGCGTGGAGCGGGGAGTGTACAATGAGCAGTTCTTC
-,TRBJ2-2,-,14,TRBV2,CASSEGPNTGELFF,TGTGCCAGCAGTGAAGGGCCGAACACCGGGGAGCTGTTTTTT
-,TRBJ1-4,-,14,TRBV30,CAWSVGLVDEKLFF,TGTGCCTGGAGTGTAGGGTTGGTTGATGAAAAACTGTTTTTT
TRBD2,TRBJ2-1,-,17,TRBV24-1,CATSDPTLAGAYNEQFF,TGTGCCACCAGTGACCCTACCCTAGCGGGAGCCTACAATGAGCAGTTCTTC
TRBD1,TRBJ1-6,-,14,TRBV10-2,CASSASGGYSPLHF,TGCGCCAGCAGTGCTTCAGGGGGTTATTCACCCCTCCACTTT
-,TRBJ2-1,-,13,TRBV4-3,CASSQRGTLEQFF,TGCGCCAGCAGCCAACGTGGGACACTAGAGCAGTTCTTC
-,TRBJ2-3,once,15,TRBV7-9,CASSPAGDRADTQYF,TGTGCCAGCAGCCCTGCTGGGGATCGCGCAGATACGCAGTATTTT
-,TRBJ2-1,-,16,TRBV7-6,CASSPQPDEAYNEQFF,TGTGCCAGCAGCCCCCAACCAGACGAAGCCTACAATGAGCAGTTCTTC
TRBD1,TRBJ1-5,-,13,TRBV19,CASSPMEGAAQHF,TGTGCCAGTAGTCCCATGGAGGGGGCAGCCCAGCATTTT
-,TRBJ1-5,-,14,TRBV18,CASSQSNSNQPQHF,TGTGCCAGCTCACAGTCGAATAGCAATCAGCCCCAGCATTTT
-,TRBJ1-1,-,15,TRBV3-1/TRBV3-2,CASSLKGGGNTEAFF,TGTGCCAGCAGCCTCAAGGGAGGGGGGAACACTGAAGCTTTCTTT
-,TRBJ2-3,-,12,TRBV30,CAWSVPFRTQYF,TGTGCCTGGAGTGTCCCCTTCCGTACGCAGTATTTT
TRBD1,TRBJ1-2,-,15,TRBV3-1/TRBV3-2,CASSQGDRPNYGYTF,TGTGCCAGCAGCCAAGGGGACAGGCCTAACTATGGCTACACCTTC
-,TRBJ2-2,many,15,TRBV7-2,CASSLSVVRGGELFF,TGTGCCAGCAGCTTATCTGTGGTTCGGGGCGGGGAGCTGTTTTTT
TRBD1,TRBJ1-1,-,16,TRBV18,CASSPGVRGRDTEAFF,TGTGCCAGCTCACCAGGGGTGAGGGGGCGAGACACTGAAGCTTTCTTT